The rows below give T cell receptor beta chains drawn from one sample of a study of beta chain features in type 1 diabetes. TCRdb keeps only in-frame clones here, not all; method: immunoSEQ multiplex PCR. The profile shows some 300,000 clones, approximately 8% of them singletons. Sequencing used central memory CD4+ T cells from blood. These receptors were collected from a young woman in good health. The CDR3 runs from the conserved cysteine through the conserved F or W. A D gene is named only where the DNA matches it firmly. Clone size is given for some rows only: seen once, a few or many times, or a class if the clone is expanded.

j_gene | abundance | d_gene | v_gene | CDR3nt | CDR3aa
TRBJ2-1 | many | TRBD2 | TRBV5-4 | TGTGCCAGCAGCTTAGTAGCGGGGGGGCCATTCGATGAGCAGTTCTTC | CASSLVAGGPFDEQFF
TRBJ2-5 | few | . | TRBV7-8 | TGTGCCAGCGGAAAACTCGCGGGGCGACAAGAGACCCAGTACTTC | CASGKLAGRQETQYF
TRBJ2-1 | . | TRBD2 | TRBV18 | TGTGCCAGCTCTCTAGCGGATGAGCAGTTCTTC | CASSLADEQFF
TRBJ2-6 | few | . | TRBV19 | TGTGCCAGTAGTATAGGGAACTCTGGGGCCAACGTCCTGACTTTC | CASSIGNSGANVLTF
TRBJ1-3 | few | . | TRBV7-6 | TGTGCCAGCAGCGAGCGGTACGGCTCTGGAAACACCATATATTTT | CASSERYGSGNTIYF
TRBJ2-1 | . | TRBD1 | TRBV7-9 | TGTGCCAGCAGCAAGAGCTCGGGACAGGGAGTCGGTGAGCAGTTCTTC | CASSKSSGQGVGEQFF
TRBJ2-2 | many | TRBD2 | TRBV9 | TGTGCCAGCAGCGTTTTAGCGGGACTGAACACCGGGGAGCTGTTTTTT | CASSVLAGLNTGELFF
TRBJ2-3 | few | . | TRBV9 | TGTGCCAGCAGCGTAGAGGTGTCAGATACGCAGTATTTT | CASSVEVSDTQYF
TRBJ1-3 | . | . | TRBV7-9 | TGTGCCAGCAGCTTAACTACACGCGGAAACACCATATATTTT | CASSLTTRGNTIYF
TRBJ2-5 | . | . | TRBV2 | TGTGCCAGCAGTAGGACATTACAGTACTTC | CASSRTLQYF
TRBJ2-5 | . | TRBD2 | TRBV7-2 | TGTGCCAGCAGCTTCGGGGGGAGTGAGACCCAGTACTTC | CASSFGGSETQYF
TRBJ2-7 | few | . | TRBV11-3 | TGTGCCAGCAGCCCCTCGGGGCATGGGGCCTACGAGCAGTACTTC | CASSPSGHGAYEQYF
TRBJ2-2 | few | . | TRBV9 | TGTGCCAGCAGCCCCAGCGGGTTCACCGGGGAGCTGTTTTTT | CASSPSGFTGELFF
TRBJ2-5 | . | TRBD2 | TRBV6-6 | TGTGCCAGCTTGGCGGGGGGGCCTTTGGAGACCCAGTACTTC | CASLAGGPLETQYF
TRBJ2-5 | few | TRBD1 | TRBV18 | TGTGCCAGCTCAAGAGGACAGGCAGAGACCCAGTACTTC | CASSRGQAETQYF
TRBJ2-5 | . | . | TRBV11-2 | TGTGCCAGCAGCCTAGATGCGGAGACCCAGTACTTC | CASSLDAETQYF
TRBJ2-2 | . | . | TRBV27 | . | CASSLRAGELFF
TRBJ2-4 | . | . | TRBV30 | TGTGCCTGGAGTGTACCGGTATTGAGGAGCCCGAAAAACATTCAGTACTTC | CAWSVPVLRSPKNIQYF
TRBJ2-1 | many | . | TRBV11-2 | TGTGCCAGCAGCCTGACCCTTAGCTCCTACAATGAGCAGTTCTTC | CASSLTLSSYNEQFF
TRBJ1-2 | . | TRBD1 | TRBV7-9 | TGTGCCAGCAGCTTGGGACAGGGGGCGCGATATGGCTACACCTTC | CASSLGQGARYGYTF
TRBJ1-1 | . | . | TRBV4-1 | TGCGCCAGCAGCCAAGATTCGTGGGGCACTGAAGCTTTCTTT | CASSQDSWGTEAFF
TRBJ2-2 | . | TRBD1 | TRBV5-4 | TGTGCCAGCAGCCGACAGGGGTGGGACACCGGGGAGCTGTTTTTT | CASSRQGWDTGELFF
TRBJ2-1 | few | TRBD1 | TRBV7-9 | TGTGCCAGCAGCTTGGACAGGGTATCCAGTGAGCAGTTCTTC | CASSLDRVSSEQFF
TRBJ2-1 | few | . | TRBV25-1 | TGTGCCAGCGGCTCCGGAGGGGGACTCAGGCAGTTCTTC | CASGSGGGLRQFF
TRBJ2-3 | . | TRBD1 | TRBV11-2 | TGTGCCAGCAGCGACAGGGGGCGTCGCACAGATACGCAGTATTTT | CASSDRGRRTDTQYF
TRBJ2-1 | few | TRBD2 | TRBV5-1 | TGCGCCAGCAGCCTGACTGCGGGGGGGCCGAGTGAGCAGTTCTTC | CASSLTAGGPSEQFF
TRBJ2-1 | many | . | TRBV2 | TGTGCCAGCAGTGTTGGGAATGAGCAGTTCTTC | CASSVGNEQFF
TRBJ1-2 | many | TRBD1 | TRBV14 | TGTGCCAGCAGCCGGCAAGCTGACAGGGCCTATGGCTACACCTTC | CASSRQADRAYGYTF
TRBJ2-3 | few | TRBD2 | TRBV18 | TGTGCCAGCTCACCGCGACTAGCGGGGGCGAAACTACGCACAGATACGCAGTATTTT | CASSPRLAGAKLRTDTQYF
TRBJ2-7 | few | . | TRBV4-2 | TGTGCCAGCAGCTACCGGGAGCGCTACGAGCAGTACTTC | CASSYRERYEQYF
TRBJ1-1 | many | . | TRBV10-3 | TGTGCCATCAGTGCAGTGCATACTGAAGCTTTCTTT | CAISAVHTEAFF
TRBJ1-2 | . | . | TRBV2 | TGTGCCAGCAGGGAGACCGCTGCGCGCTATGGCTACACCTTC | CASRETAARYGYTF
TRBJ2-3 | few | . | TRBV5-1 | TGCGCCAGCAGTCCCCAGTCCCGCACAGATACGCAGTATTTT | CASSPQSRTDTQYF